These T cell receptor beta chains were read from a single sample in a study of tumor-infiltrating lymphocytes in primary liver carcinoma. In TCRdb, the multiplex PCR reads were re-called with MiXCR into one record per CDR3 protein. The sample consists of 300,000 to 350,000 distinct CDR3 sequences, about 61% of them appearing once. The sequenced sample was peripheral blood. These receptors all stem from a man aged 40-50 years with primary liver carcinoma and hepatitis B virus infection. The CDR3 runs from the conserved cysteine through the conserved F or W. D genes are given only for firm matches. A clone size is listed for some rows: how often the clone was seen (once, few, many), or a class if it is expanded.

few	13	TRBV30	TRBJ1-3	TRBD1	CAWSTGAGNTIYF	TGTGCCTGGAGCACAGGGGCTGGAAACACCATATATTTT
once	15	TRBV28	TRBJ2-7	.	CASSRTRGVSYEQYF	TGTGCCAGCAGCCGTACAAGGGGGGTCTCCTACGAGCAGTACTTC
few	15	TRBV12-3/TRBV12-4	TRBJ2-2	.	CASSLWGAPTGELFF	TGTGCCAGCAGTTTATGGGGGGCGCCCACCGGGGAGCTGTTTTTT
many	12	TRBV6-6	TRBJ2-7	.	CASEGSTYEQYF	TGTGCCAGTGAGGGATCCACCTACGAGCAGTACTTC
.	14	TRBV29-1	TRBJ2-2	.	CSVLGPGPTGELFF	TGCAGCGTCCTCGGTCCGGGACCCACCGGGGAGCTGTTTTTT
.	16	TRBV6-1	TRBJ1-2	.	CASRSGTLRPNYGYTF	TGTGCCAGCAGGAGTGGGACATTGCGACCTAACTATGGCTACACCTTC
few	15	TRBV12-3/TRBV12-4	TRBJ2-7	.	CASSFGAGATYEQYF	TGTGCCAGCAGTTTCGGTGCAGGGGCCACCTACGAGCAGTACTTC
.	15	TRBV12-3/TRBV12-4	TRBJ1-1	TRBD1	CASSLRGQGRTEASF	TGTGCCAGCAGTCTACGCGGACAGGGAAGGACGGAAGCTTCCTTT
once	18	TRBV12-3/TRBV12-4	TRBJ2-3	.	CASSLVRTHRLGTGTQYF	TGTGCCAGCAGTTTAGTCCGGACGCACCGCTTAGGCACAGGTACGCAGTATTTT
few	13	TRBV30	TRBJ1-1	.	CAGSQGGNTEAFF	TGTGCCGGGAGTCAGGGTGGGAACACTGAAGCTTTCTTT
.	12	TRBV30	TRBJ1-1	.	CAWSVPAPEALF	TGTGCCTGGAGTGTACCAGCACCTGAAGCTTTATTT
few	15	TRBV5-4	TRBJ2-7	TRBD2	CASSLGLAGRREQYF	TGTGCCAGCAGCTTGGGCCTAGCGGGACGAAGGGAGCAGTACTTC
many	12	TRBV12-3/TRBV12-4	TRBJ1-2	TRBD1	CASSPGQGGYTF	TGTGCCAGCAGTCCAGGACAGGGTGGCTACACCTTC
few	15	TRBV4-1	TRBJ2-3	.	CASSQIRGRTDTQYF	TGCGCCAGCAGTCAGATACGTGGACGCACAGATACGCAGTATTTT
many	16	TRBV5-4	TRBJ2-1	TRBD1	CASTRTGLSSYNEQFF	TGTGCCAGCACCCGGACAGGGTTGAGCTCCTACAATGAGCAGTTCTTC
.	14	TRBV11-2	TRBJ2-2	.	CASSLVKNTGELLF	TGTGCCAGCAGCTTAGTCAAGAACACCGGGGAGTTGCTTTTT
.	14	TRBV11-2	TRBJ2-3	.	CASRRDVSVDTQYF	TGTGCCAGCAGGAGAGATGTGAGTGTAGATACGCAGTATTTT
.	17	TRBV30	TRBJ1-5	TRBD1	CAWGNDRGPGSNQPQHF	TGTGCCTGGGGGAACGACAGGGGGCCGGGGTCGAATCAGCCCCAGCATTTT
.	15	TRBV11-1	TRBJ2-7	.	CANSLDRGRAYEQYF	TGTGCCAACAGCTTAGATAGAGGGCGAGCGTACGAGCAGTACTTC
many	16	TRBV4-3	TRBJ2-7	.	CASSQDTGFYSYEQYF	TGCGCCAGCAGCCAAGATACAGGGTTCTACTCCTACGAGCAGTACTTC
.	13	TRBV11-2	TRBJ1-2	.	CASSRGPGSGYTF	TGTGCCAGCAGCAGAGGACCAGGTTCCGGTTACACCTTC
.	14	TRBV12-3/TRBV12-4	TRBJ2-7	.	CASSLGASPYEQCF	TGTGCCAGCAGTCTAGGGGCTAGCCCCTACGAGCAGTGCTTC
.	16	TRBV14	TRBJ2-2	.	CASSQVRSANTGELFF	TGTGCCAGCAGCCAAGTTCGGTCCGCGAACACCGGGGAGCTGTTTTTT
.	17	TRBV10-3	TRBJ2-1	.	CAISGVEGTDTYNEQFF	TGTGCCATCAGTGGGGTGGAGGGGACTGATACATACAATGAGCAGTTCTTC
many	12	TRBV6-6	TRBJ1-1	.	CASSRPEQRTFF	TGTGCCAGCAGTCGACCCGAACAGAGGACTTTCTTT
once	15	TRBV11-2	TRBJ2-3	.	CASRRQRPSTDKQYF	TGTGCCAGCAGGCGACAGCGTCCCAGCACAGATAAGCAGTATTTT
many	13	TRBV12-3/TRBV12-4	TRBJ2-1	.	CASSFGLYNEQFF	TGTGCCAGCAGTTTTGGGCTCTACAATGAGCAGTTCTTC
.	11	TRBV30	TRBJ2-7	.	CAWSRRGTQYF	TGTGCCTGGAGTCGAAGGGGTACGCAGTACTTC
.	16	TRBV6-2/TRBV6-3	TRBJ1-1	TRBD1	CASSSGQGIGNTEAFF	TGTGCCAGCAGTTCGGGACAGGGAATAGGGAACACTGAAGCTTTCTTT
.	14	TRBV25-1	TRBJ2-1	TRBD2	CAIRKAGGGNEQFF	TGTGCCATCAGAAAAGCGGGAGGTGGGAATGAGCAGTTCTTC
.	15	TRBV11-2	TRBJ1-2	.	CASSLDLWGGYGYTF	TGTGCCAGCAGCCTAGATCTCTGGGGTGGCTATGGCTACACCTTC
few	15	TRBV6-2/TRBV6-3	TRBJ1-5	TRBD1	CASSRDRVFHQPQHF	TGTGCCAGCAGCAGGGACAGGGTATTTCATCAGCCCCAGCATTTT
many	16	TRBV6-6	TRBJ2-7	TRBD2	CASSDSSGGISYEQYF	TGTGCCAGCAGCGACTCTAGCGGGGGGATCTCCTACGAGCAGTACTTC
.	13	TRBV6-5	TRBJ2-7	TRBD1	CASSHGQGYERYF	TGTGCCAGCAGTCATGGACAGGGATACGAGCGGTACTTC
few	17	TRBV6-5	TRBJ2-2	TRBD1	CASSPESGQVNIGELFF	TGTGCCAGCAGTCCGGAGTCCGGACAGGTGAACATCGGGGAGCTGTTTTTT
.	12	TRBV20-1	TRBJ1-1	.	CSATTTNTEAFF	TGCAGTGCTACAACAACTAACACTGAAGCTTTCTTT
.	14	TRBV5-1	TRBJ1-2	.	CASSLAGEGYGYTF	TGCGCCAGCAGCTTGGCGGGGGAGGGCTATGGCTACACCTTC
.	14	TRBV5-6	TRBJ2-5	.	CVSSLEASQETQYF	TGTGTCAGCAGCTTGGAGGCTAGCCAAGAGACTCAGTACTTC
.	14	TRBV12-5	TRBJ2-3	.	CASARDLRTDSQYF	TGTGCTAGTGCAAGGGACTTACGCACAGATAGTCAGTATTTT
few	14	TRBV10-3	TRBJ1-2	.	CAISESEQVNGYTF	TGTGCCATCAGTGAATCGGAACAGGTTAATGGCTACACCTTC
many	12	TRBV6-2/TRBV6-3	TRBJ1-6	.	CASRPQDSPLHF	TGTGCCAGCAGACCCCAGGATTCACCCCTCCACTTT
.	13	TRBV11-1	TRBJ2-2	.	CACSFVNTGELFF	TGTGCCTGCAGCTTTGTAAACACCGGAGAGCTGTTTTTT
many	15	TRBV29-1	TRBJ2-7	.	CSVVLRGPSSYEQYF	TGCAGCGTTGTTTTGAGGGGTCCGAGCTCCTACGAGCAGTACTTC
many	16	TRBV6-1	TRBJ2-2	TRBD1	CAINRWGQGYTGELFF	TGTGCCATCAATAGGTGGGGACAGGGGTACACCGGGGAGCTGTTTTTT
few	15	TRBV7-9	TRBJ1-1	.	CASSDYTGENTEAFF	TGTGCCAGCAGCGACTACACGGGAGAGAACACTGAAGCTTTCTTT
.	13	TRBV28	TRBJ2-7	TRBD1	CASAGTGVYEKYF	TGTGCCAGTGCCGGGACAGGGGTCTACGAGAAGTACTTC
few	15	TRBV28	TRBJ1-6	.	CASSFLTGLGSPLHF	TGTGCCAGCAGCTTCCTTACAGGGTTAGGTTCACCCCTCCACTTT